What follows are 22 T cell receptor beta chains derived from one specimen sequenced in a study of cytomegalovirus exposure and HLA in healthy donors. Both 60 Vbeta primers and 13 Jbeta primers went into the PCR. Some clones are missing from TCRdb's copy, which holds only in-frame ones; the method was immunoSEQ multiplex PCR. There are about 120,000 clones in the sample; approximately 76% occur only once, and over 25% lies in the top ten. The sequenced sample consisted of PBMCs. All receptors come from a man in his sixties in good health and CMV-seropositive.

This clone turned up a few times. The rearrangement joins TRBV6-1 to TRBJ2-7; no firm D call. The V gene's germline CDR1 is MNHNS and CDR2 SASEGT. Between the trimmed V and J ends, which lost 7 bases and 0 bases, there was a span of 13 bases. This CDR3 contains 14 residues. The CDR3 here is CASTHRGGSYEQYF. The DNA for the CDR3 is TGTGCCAGCACCCACCGCGGCGGCTCCTACGAGCAGTACTTC.

J is TRBJ1-2 and V is TRBV28; D is ambiguous. The CDR3 loop spans 12 amino acids. V gave up 10 bases and J gave up 5 bases, with 14 bases separating them. In germline, CDR1 is MDHEN, CDR2 SYDVKM. CDR3 sequence (DNA): TGTGCCAACTCGCGGGCCGGATATGGCTACACCTTC. This encodes CANSRAGYGYTF.

This clone was counted only a few times. The V and J genes are TRBV5-4 and TRBJ2-5; TRBD2 aligns across 11 bases. This CDR3 spans 15 amino acids. Germline CDR1 and CDR2: SGHNT and YYREEE (reference sequence). With 4 bases clipped from V and 8 bases from J, the junction kept 10 bases outside the gene matches. CDR3 bases: TGTGCCAGCAGCATGATTATGACTAGCGGGGCCACCCAGTACTTC. This sequence encodes CASSMIMTSGATQYF.

This rearrangement joins TRBV30 to TRBJ1-5, with a possible D match to TRBD1 (6 bases). CDR1 GTSNPN and CDR2 SVGIG come from the germline V gene (reference sequence). The CDR3 runs 16 residues. V lost 0 bases and J 5 bases, leaving 17 bases between the germline ends. DNA for the CDR3: TGTGCCTGGAGTGTACCCAGGGGAAGATTTGATCAGCCCCAGCATTTT. This encodes CAWSVPRGRFDQPQHF.

This clone has just one count. The chain couples TRBV6-5 to TRBJ1-1, with TRBD1 matching 7 bases. This CDR3 contains 13 residues. Germline V gene data show CDR1 as MNHEY and CDR2 as SVGAGI. With V trimmed by 5 bases and J by 10 bases, 10 bases remained unmatched. CDR3 nucleotides: TGTGCCAGCAGTGAACCCGCAGGGGGGAGAGCTTTCTTT. As protein: CASSEPAGGRAFF.

This clone was picked up a small number of times. The chain is built from TRBV6-6 and TRBJ1-5; possible D gene TRBD1, 6 bases. The germline V gene encodes CDR1 MNHNY and CDR2 SVGAGI (reference sequence). The V gene lost 0 bases and the J gene lost 2 bases, with 11 bases spanning the gap. CDR3 length: 16 residues. DNA for the CDR3: TGTGCCAGCAGTTACTCGTCAGGGGCGGGCAATCAGCCCCAGCATTTT. Its translation is CASSYSSGAGNQPQHF.

The rearrangement links TRBV5-1 to TRBJ1-2, with a possible D match to TRBD1 (5 bases). CDR3 size: 14 residues. Germline V CDR1 and CDR2: SGHRS, YFSETQ. V lost 4 bases to trimming and J lost 9 bases, with 19 bases between them. CDR3 sequence: CASSPGQGVPSYTF. Here the CDR3 DNA reads TGCGCCAGCAGCCCCGGGCAGGGCGTACCTAGCTACACCTTC.

The V gene is TRBV5-1, the J gene TRBJ2-7; the D gene is possibly TRBD2 (6 bases). The CDR3 sequence is 12 residues long. The germline V gene encodes CDR1 SGHRS and CDR2 YFSETQ. Trimming cost V 4 bases and J 3 bases, with 8 bases left between them. DNA of the CDR3: TGCGCCAGCAGCCCGCGGGACTACGAGCAGTACTTC. Translating gives CASSPRDYEQYF. Complete variable domain (other parts from reference TRBV5-1 and TRBJ2-7): KAGVTQTPRYLIKTRGQQVTLSCSPISGHRSVSWYQQTPGQGLQFLFEYFSETQRNKGNFPGRFSGRQFSNSRSEMNVSTLELGDSALYLCASSPRDYEQYFGPGTRLTVT.

The J gene is TRBJ2-1, the V gene TRBV19; D gene ambiguous. This CDR3 contains 15 residues. V was shortened by 4 bases and J by 0 bases, with 10 bases between the two germline ends. Germline-derived CDR1 and CDR2 are LNHDA and SQIVND (reference sequence). Written as DNA, the CDR3 is TGTGCCAGTAGTAGACACATGAGCTCCTACAATGAGCAGTTCTTC. Residues: CASSRHMSSYNEQFF.

The chain couples TRBV10-2 to TRBJ1-5, with TRBD1 identical over 10 bases. The germline V gene encodes CDR1 WSHSY and CDR2 SAAADI. V shed 5 bases, J shed 6 bases, and the junction held 4 bases outside the gene matches. The CDR3 is 14 amino acids. CDR3 nucleotides: TGCGCCAGCAGTCCCGACAGGGGGCGTCAGCCCCAGCATTTT. It translates to CASSPDRGRQPQHF.

The CDR3 loop reads CASSQELTEGPGANVLTF. CDR3 bases: TGCGCCAGCAGCCAAGAGTTAACGGAGGGGCCCGGGGCCAACGTCCTGACTTTC. V gene TRBV4-1 combines with J gene TRBJ2-6; D may be TRBD2 (6 bases). CDR1 is MGHRA, CDR2 YSYEKL, per germline. V lost 0 bases to trimming and J lost 4 bases, with 16 bases between them. CDR3 size: 18 residues.

This rearrangement joins TRBV14 to TRBJ1-6; the match to TRBD1 covers 12 bases. The J segment lost 12 bases and the V segment lost 0 bases, leaving 6 bases of the junction unmatched. Germline-derived CDR1 and CDR2 are SGHDN and FVKESK. This CDR3 contains 16 residues. The CDR3 protein is CASSQDSGTGGQPLHF. CDR3 in DNA: TGTGCCAGCAGCCAAGATAGCGGGACAGGGGGCCAACCCCTCCACTTT. Variable domain in full (rest from reference TRBV14 and TRBJ1-6): EAGVTQFPSHSVIEKGQTVTLRCDPISGHDNLYWYRRVMGKEIKFLLHFVKESKQDESGMPNNRFLAERTGGTYSTLKVQPAELEDSGVYFCASSQDSGTGGQPLHFGNGTRLTVT.

The chain has TRBV7-9 and TRBJ2-3, with a possible D match to TRBD1 (6 bases). The germline V gene encodes CDR1 SEHNR and CDR2 FQNEAQ (reference sequence). The germline V and J ends were trimmed by 6 bases and 1 base, with 23 bases remaining between them. This CDR3 is built from 18 residues. CDR3 nucleotide sequence: TGTGCCAGCAGGCCCCGGTGGGGTCAGGGGCTGGGCACAGATACGCAGTATTTT. It translates to CASRPRWGQGLGTDTQYF.

Note on this clone: The same CDR3 is also encoded by other DNA sequences in this sample. The chain couples TRBV28 to TRBJ2-7; a possible D gene is TRBD1 (6 bases). Germline lookup yields CDR1 MDHEN and CDR2 SYDVKM. V was trimmed by 6 bases and J by 0 bases, leaving 15 bases between them. The CDR3 consists of 15 residues. The DNA of the CDR3 is TGTGCCAGCAGCACCCCAGGGGCGGCCTCCTACGAGCAGTACTTC. It codes for CASSTPGAASYEQYF. Full variable domain (rest looked up from reference TRBV28 and TRBJ2-7): DVKVTQSSRYLVKRTGEKVFLECVQDMDHENMFWYRQDPGLGLRLIYFSYDVKMKEKGDIPEGYSVSREKKERFSLILESASTNQTSMYLCASSTPGAASYEQYFGPGTRLTVT.

This clone was seen a few times. The chain couples TRBV6-1 to TRBJ2-3; tentatively, D is TRBD2 (6 bases). V was trimmed by 3 bases and J by 1 base, leaving 17 bases between them. The CDR3 sequence is 17 residues long. CDR1 and CDR2 (germline): MNHNS, SASEGT. In DNA, the CDR3 is TGTGCCAGCAGTGATCGCCCTCCAGCGGGCCGCACAGATACGCAGTATTTT. It encodes CASSDRPPAGRTDTQYF.

The chain is built from TRBV5-4 and TRBJ1-2, with 7 positions matching TRBD1. The CDR3 runs to 12 residues. The V segment lost 4 bases and the J segment 4 bases; nucleotides outside the gene matches: 1. Germline CDR1 is SGHNT and CDR2 is YYREEE (reference sequence). Here the CDR3 reads CASSRDSYGYTF. CDR3 in DNA: TGTGCCAGCAGCCGGGACAGCTATGGCTACACCTTC.

The chain joins TRBV6-5 to TRBJ1-1; 8 positions match TRBD1. CDR1 is MNHEY and CDR2 is SVGAGI in the germline V gene. CDR3 length equals 12 residues. The V segment lost 4 bases and the J segment 13 bases; nucleotides outside the gene matches: 8. The CDR3 region is CASSSVTGVDFF. The CDR3 nucleotides read TGTGCCAGCAGTTCCGTGACAGGGGTAGATTTCTTT.

In this sample, this clone turned up a few times. The rearrangement uses TRBV6-4 and TRBJ1-1; D unclear. V was pared by 0 bases and J by 3 bases, with 5 bases between. Germline CDR1 MRHNA, CDR2 SNTAGT. The length of the CDR3 is 13 residues. As DNA, the CDR3 is TGTGCCAGCAGTGACTCCGGGGACACTGAAGCTTTCTTT. Protein product: CASSDSGDTEAFF.

The genes are TRBV27 and TRBJ1-5; possibly TRBD1 for D (5 bases). CDR1 is MNHEY, CDR2 SMNVEV, per germline (reference sequence). This CDR3 has 15 amino acids. The V and J ends lost 2 bases and 5 bases respectively, with 13 bases between them. The CDR3 protein is CASSLGRGVDQPQHF. As DNA, the CDR3 is TGTGCCAGCAGTTTAGGCCGGGGGGTAGATCAGCCCCAGCATTTT.

This chain joins TRBV27 and TRBJ1-1; 8 positions match TRBD1. CDR1 is MNHEY and CDR2 is SMNVEV in the germline V gene (reference sequence). V lost 6 bases to trimming and J lost 4 bases; unmatched junction nucleotides: 19. The CDR3 is 18 amino acids. DNA for the CDR3: TGTGCCAGCAGGAGTTCCAGGGGGCGAGGACCCTTGGGCACTGAAGCTTTCTTT. Translation gives CASRSSRGRGPLGTEAFF.

The J gene is TRBJ2-2, the V gene TRBV4-1; TRBD2 matches at 7 bases. The germline CDR1 and CDR2 sequences are MGHRA and YSYEKL. The trim removed 1 base at V and 6 bases at J, leaving 8 bases unmatched. This CDR3 contains 16 residues. The CDR3 sequence: CASSQVGGGSPGELFF. The DNA for the CDR3 is TGCGCCAGCAGCCAAGTGGGGGGGGGATCTCCCGGGGAGCTGTTTTTT.

Worth noting for this clone: The sample carries other DNA sequences with the same CDR3. V usage is TRBV11-3 and J usage is TRBJ1-2; D is uncertain. Germline assignment: CDR1 SGHNT and CDR2 YENEEA. Trimming stripped 0 bases from V and 5 bases from J, with 7 bases between. The CDR3 length is 13 residues. This CDR3 reads CASSLDRNYGYTF. The CDR3 region has the DNA TGTGCCAGCAGCTTAGACAGGAATTATGGCTACACCTTC.